This TCR beta chain was profiled in a study of beta chain features in type 1 diabetes. CDR1 and CDR2 from the germline V gene are ENHRY and SYGVKD. Trimming took 0 bases from V and 5 from J, leaving 11 bases between them. This CDR3 contains 14 residues. Only a few counts were recorded for this clone. What it binds is not known. Expressed TCRB transcripts were sequenced because the entire RNA isolate underwent reverse transcription. Approximately 3.6 million reads, on average, came from each naive, central memory and regulatory T cell sample. Profiling relied on immunoSEQ multiplex PCR, and the TCRdb table lists in-frame clones only, not all of them. Altogether about 240,000 clones are present, about 15% being singletons, with the ten largest covering roughly 0.019%. Study-wide results and limits: Reduced insertions and increased deletions marked VDJ junctions in type 1 diabetes patients. Within patients, naive, central memory and Treg TCRB repertoires seemed more similar than within healthy donors. When Type 1 diabetes patients were examined, their TCRB CDR3s proved moderately but significantly shorter in all four CD4+ subsets.

The TCR comes from a man aged 25-45 years with type 1 diabetes. V gene TRBV10-3 combines with J gene TRBJ2-7, with D maybe TRBD2 (5 bases). Sequenced sample: naive CD4+ T cells from blood. CDR3 sequence: CAISESTSGDEQYF. The CDR3 DNA reads TGTGCCATCAGTGAGTCCACTAGTGGCGACGAGCAGTACTTC.